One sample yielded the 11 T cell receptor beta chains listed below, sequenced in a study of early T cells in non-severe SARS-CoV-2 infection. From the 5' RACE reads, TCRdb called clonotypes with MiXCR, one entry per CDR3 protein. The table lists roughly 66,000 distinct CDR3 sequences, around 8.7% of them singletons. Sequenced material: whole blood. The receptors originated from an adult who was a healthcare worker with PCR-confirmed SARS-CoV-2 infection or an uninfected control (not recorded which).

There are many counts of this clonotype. The CDR3, as DNA: TGTGCCAGCAGGCCGGGACTCCAAAACAATGAGCAGTTCTTC. This sequence encodes CASRPGLQNNEQFF. V gene TRBV28 combines with J gene TRBJ2-1, with D perhaps matching TRBD2 (6 bases). Trimming cost V 6 bases and J 5 bases, with 14 bases left between them. This CDR3 region has 14 residues. Germline-derived CDR1 and CDR2 are MDHEN and SYDVKM.

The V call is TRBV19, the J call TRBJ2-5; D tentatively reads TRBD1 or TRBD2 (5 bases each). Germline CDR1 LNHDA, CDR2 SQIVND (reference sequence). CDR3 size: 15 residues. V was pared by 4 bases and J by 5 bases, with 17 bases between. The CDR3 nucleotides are TGTGCCAGTAGTAACTCCGGGACCCGGAGCGAGACCCAGTACTTC. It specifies CASSNSGTRSETQYF.

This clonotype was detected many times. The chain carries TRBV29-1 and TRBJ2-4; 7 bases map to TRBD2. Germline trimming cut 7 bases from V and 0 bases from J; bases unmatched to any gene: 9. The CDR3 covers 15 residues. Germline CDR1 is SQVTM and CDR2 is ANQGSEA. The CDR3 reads CSALGLDAAKNIQYF. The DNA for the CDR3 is TGCAGCGCCCTCGGACTAGACGCAGCCAAAAACATTCAGTACTTC.

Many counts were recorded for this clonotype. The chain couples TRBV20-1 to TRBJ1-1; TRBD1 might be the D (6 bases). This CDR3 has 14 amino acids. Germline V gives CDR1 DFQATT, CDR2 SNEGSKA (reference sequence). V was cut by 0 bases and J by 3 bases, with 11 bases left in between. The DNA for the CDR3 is TGCAGTGCTAGAGACACAGGGATAGACACTGAAGCTTTCTTT. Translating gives CSARDTGIDTEAFF.

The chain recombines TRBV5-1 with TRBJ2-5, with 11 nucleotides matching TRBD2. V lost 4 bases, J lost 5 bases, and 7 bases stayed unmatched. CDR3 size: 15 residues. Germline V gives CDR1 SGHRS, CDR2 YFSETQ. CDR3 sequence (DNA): TGCGCCAGCAGCCGTACTAGCGGGAGTTGGGAGACCCAGTACTTC. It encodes CASSRTSGSWETQYF.

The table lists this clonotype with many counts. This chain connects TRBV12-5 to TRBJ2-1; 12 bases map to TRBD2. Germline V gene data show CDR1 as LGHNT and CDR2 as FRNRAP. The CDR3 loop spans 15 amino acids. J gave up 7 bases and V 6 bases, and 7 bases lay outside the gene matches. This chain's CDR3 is CASGLWTSGVNEQFF. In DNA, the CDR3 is TGTGCTAGTGGACTATGGACTAGCGGGGTTAATGAGCAGTTCTTC.

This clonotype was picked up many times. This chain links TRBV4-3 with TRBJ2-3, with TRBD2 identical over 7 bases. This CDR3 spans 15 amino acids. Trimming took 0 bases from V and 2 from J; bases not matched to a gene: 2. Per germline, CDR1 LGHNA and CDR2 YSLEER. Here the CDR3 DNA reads TGCGCCAGCAGCCAAGAAGGGACTAACACAGATACGCAGTATTTT. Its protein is CASSQEGTNTDTQYF.

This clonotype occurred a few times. CDR3 residues: CAIRTGLNTEAFF. CDR3 nucleotides: TGTGCCATCAGGACAGGGCTGAACACTGAAGCTTTCTTT. V is TRBV10-3 and J is TRBJ1-1; 7 nucleotides align to TRBD1. V was clipped by 6 bases and J by 0 bases; unmatched bases: 1. Per the germline V gene, CDR1 is ENHRY and CDR2 is SYGVKD. This CDR3 region has 13 residues.

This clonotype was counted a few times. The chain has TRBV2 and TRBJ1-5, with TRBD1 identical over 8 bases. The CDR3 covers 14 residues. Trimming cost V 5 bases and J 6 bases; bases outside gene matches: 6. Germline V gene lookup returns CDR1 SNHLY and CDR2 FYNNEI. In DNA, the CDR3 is TGTGCCAGCAGTCAACAGGGGGGTGGTCAGCCCCAGCATTTT. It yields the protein CASSQQGGGQPQHF.

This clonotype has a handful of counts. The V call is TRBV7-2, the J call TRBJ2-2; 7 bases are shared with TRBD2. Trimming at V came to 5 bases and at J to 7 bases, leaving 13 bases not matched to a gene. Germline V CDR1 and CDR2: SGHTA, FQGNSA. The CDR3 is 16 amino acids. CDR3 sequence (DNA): TGTGCCAGCAGCCCCTGGGGAGGGGAAGACGGCGGGGAGCTGTTTTTT. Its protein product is CASSPWGGEDGGELFF.

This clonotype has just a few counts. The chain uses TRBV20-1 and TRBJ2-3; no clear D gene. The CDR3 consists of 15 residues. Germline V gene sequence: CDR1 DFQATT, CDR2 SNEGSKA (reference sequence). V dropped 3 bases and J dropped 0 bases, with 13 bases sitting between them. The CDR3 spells CSASENAASTDTQYF. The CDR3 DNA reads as TGCAGTGCTAGCGAGAACGCCGCTAGCACAGATACGCAGTATTTT.